This T cell receptor beta chain was recovered during a study of blood T cell repertoires in COVID-19 (TCRdb year 2020). As for the study more broadly: Collaborator samples came from the United States, Italy and Spain and covered acute and convalescent phases of COVID-19. Where available, HLA class I and class II types were obtained from metadata supplied by the sample provider rather than from assay-based typing. The repertoires were released in a freely available public database meant as a resource for research on the immune response to SARS-CoV-2. Subjects who had been exposed to COVID-19, were actively infected with it, or had recovered from it provided the deeply sampled blood TCRbeta repertoires that made up the dataset. Sample metadata almost always included a de-identified subject ID, COVID-19 status, age in years and sex. The samples were drawn from two sources: the first 160 participants of the ongoing ImmuneRACE study, and 1,254 subjects contributed by 6 global collaborators. The material from the prospective study consisted of cDNA or gDNA derived from T cells, B-cell-depleted T cells, or PBMCs.

In the prospective study, participants were about 18 to 100 years old, resided in 25 or so geographic areas of the United States, and were enrolled through a virtual design. In the prospective study, participants were assigned to cohorts based on the clinical history participants reported in a screening survey and a study questionnaire. Each participant in the prospective study had whole blood, serum and a nasopharyngeal or oropharyngeal swab collected by mobile phlebotomists. Over a roughly 2-month period, participants in the prospective study had the option of providing additional blood draws and questionnaires. Before DNA extraction, prospective study blood samples were shipped either frozen or at room temperature. In regard to this clone: There is no known antigen for this receptor. An end of the junction does not agree with germline; a read error may underlie this.

Overall study outcomes, separate from this receptor: How much clinical and demographic metadata was included differed by source and by participant, and the metadata was provided uncurated.

The immunoSEQ Assay, a bias-controlled multiplex PCR, was used to amplify TCRbeta CDR3 regions from genomic DNA. Per the authors' processing: Within the assay, amplification of reference gene primers was used to estimate how many nucleated cells each sample contained. Sequence reads were collapsed and filtered to measure the absolute abundance of every unique TCRbeta CDR3 rearrangement. Productive Simpson clonality was computed per sample as the square root of Simpson's diversity index over productive rearrangements. TCRdb carries this immuneACCESS record with in-frame sequences only. Its versions omit some clonotypes, under half of them owing to an unresolved V gene in the studies checked, with the rest unexplained. V and J calls and clone size follow that table, whereas D and trimming were derived from the DNA. The sample includes about 210,000 clones, with under 90% observed a single time. The ten top clones hold around 10% of the sample.

CDR1 and CDR2, looked up from the germline V gene (reference sequence), are SSHAT and FNYEAQ. The CDR3 has 13 amino acids, counting the end cysteine and phenylalanine. The retained sequence is limited to the CDR3, 39 bases, with the frame set at the first base. Sequences were obtained from PBMCs or T cells enriched from blood (not recorded which). The rearranged segments are TRBV7-7 and TRBJ2-7, with no reliable assignment of the D segment. The sequence was collected from a woman aged 45-65 years with acute COVID-19. The CDR3 protein: CASSSWPNYEQYF. DNA sequence: TGTGCTAGCAGCTCCTGGCCAAACTACGAGCAGTACTTC.